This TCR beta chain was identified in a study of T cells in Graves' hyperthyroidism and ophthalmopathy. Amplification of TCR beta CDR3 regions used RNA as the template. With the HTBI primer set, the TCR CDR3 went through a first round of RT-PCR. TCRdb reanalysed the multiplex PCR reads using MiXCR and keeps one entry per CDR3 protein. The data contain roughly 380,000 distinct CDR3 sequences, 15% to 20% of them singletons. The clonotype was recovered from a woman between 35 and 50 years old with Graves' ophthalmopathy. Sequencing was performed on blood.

Here the CDR3 reads CASSPRWGGITDTQYF. CDR3 in DNA: TGTGCCAGCAGTCCCCGCTGGGGCGGGATTACAGATACGCAGTATTTT. The V and J genes are TRBV6-2 or TRBV6-3 and TRBJ2-3; D is perhaps TRBD2 (6 bases). V lost 5 bases and J 3 bases, leaving 18 bases between the germline ends. Germline loops: CDR1 MNHEY, CDR2 SVGEGT. This CDR3 is built from 16 residues.